One sample yielded the 14 T cell receptor beta chains listed below, sequenced in a study of T-cell memory formation after mild COVID-19. One entry per CDR3 protein, called by TCRdb with MiXCR from the 5' RACE reads. The table includes fewer than 650,000 distinct CDR3 sequences, approximately 15% detected once. Material: PBMCs or a T cell subset sorted from them (not recorded which). The origin of the receptors is an adult woman who had mild COVID-19 (a few samples of this study predate the infection). Cell type and time point are not known.

This sequence joins TRBV25-1 and TRBJ2-7; D is perhaps TRBD1 or TRBD2 (5 bases each). The CDR3 extends over 16 amino acids. Germline V lookup: CDR1 MGHDK, CDR2 SYGVNS. The ends were cut back, 6 bases at V and 4 bases at J, with 22 bases in the middle. The CDR3 is CASRRADGAGAYEQYF. The CDR3 DNA is TGTGCCAGCAGAAGGGCCGACGGGGCAGGTGCTTACGAGCAGTACTTC.

V is TRBV30 and J is TRBJ1-1, with D unresolved. The germline CDR1 and CDR2 sequences are GTSNPN and SVGIG (reference sequence). Trimming left V 4 bases short and J 5 bases short, with 14 bases between. The CDR3 runs to 13 residues. Here the CDR3 reads CAWTFVARTEAFF. Here the CDR3 DNA reads TGTGCCTGGACGTTCGTGGCAAGGACTGAAGCTTTCTTT.

CDR3 loop: CASSLVGPGTPGLNEQFF. In DNA, the CDR3 is TGTGCCAGCAGCTTAGTAGGCCCTGGAACTCCCGGACTAAATGAGCAGTTCTTC. The chain joins TRBV11-2 to TRBJ2-1; possible D gene TRBD2, 6 bases. Per the germline V gene, CDR1 is SGHAT and CDR2 is FQNNGV. CDR3 length equals 18 residues. Trimming took 1 base from V and 7 from J, leaving 23 bases between them.

This chain uses TRBV9 with TRBJ1-5; D gene uncertain. The V end lost 0 bases, the J end lost 3 bases, and 10 bases lay between the germline ends. Germline values: CDR1 SGDLS, CDR2 YYNGEE. There are 15 residues in the CDR3. In DNA, the CDR3 is TGTGCCAGCAGCGTAGGTCCCCGGGACAATCAGCCCCAGCATTTT. Amino acids: CASSVGPRDNQPQHF.

In its sample, this clonotype was seen many times. The chain combines TRBV5-1 with TRBJ2-2, with D uncertain. The CDR3 is made up of 13 amino acids. V was clipped by 0 bases and J by 7 bases, with 7 bases between them. Germline V gives CDR1 SGHRS, CDR2 YFSETQ. The CDR3 coding sequence is TGCGCCAGCAGCTTGGTCGTGGGCGGGGAGCTGTTTTTT. Translated, it gives CASSLVVGGELFF.

This clonotype was found a few times. The chain joins TRBV18 to TRBJ2-1, with TRBD2 matching over 13 bases. The ends lost 4 bases at V and 4 bases at J; junction bases unmatched: 7. CDR1 is KGHSH and CDR2 is LQKENI in the germline V gene. CDR3 length: 17 residues. In nucleotides, the CDR3 is TGTGCCAGCTCACGAAGGACTAGCGGGGGCCATTACAATGAGCAGTTCTTC. Translated: CASSRRTSGGHYNEQFF.

This clonotype was counted ten times or more. This chain joins TRBV7-9 and TRBJ2-2; D call uncertain. CDR3 length: 11 amino acids. CDR1 is SEHNR, CDR2 FQNEAQ, per germline (reference sequence). V was trimmed by 8 bases and J by 5 bases, leaving 6 bases between them. CDR3: CASPFTGELFF. CDR3 nucleotide sequence: TGTGCCAGCCCCTTTACCGGGGAGCTGTTTTTT.

This clonotype occurred many times. CDR3 sequence reads: CASSLVRDRTDTQYF. For the CDR3, the DNA is TGTGCCAGCAGCTTGGTCAGGGATCGCACAGATACGCAGTATTTT. The chain combines TRBV5-5 with TRBJ2-3; D perhaps matches TRBD1 (5 bases). The CDR3 length is 15 residues. In germline, CDR1 is SGHKS, CDR2 YYEKEE (reference sequence). Trimming removed 0 bases at V and 1 base at J, with 9 bases between. The full variable domain, its missing parts supplied by reference TRBV5-5 and TRBJ2-3, is DAGVTQSPTHLIKTRGQQVTLRCSPISGHKSVSWYQQVLGQGPQFIFQYYEKEERGRGNFPDRFSARQFPNYSSELNVNALLLGDSALYLCASSLVRDRTDTQYFGPGTRLTVL.

There are a few counts of this clonotype. V gene TRBV29-1 combines with J gene TRBJ1-5; a weak D match, TRBD1 (5 bases). The germline gives CDR1 SQVTM, CDR2 ANQGSEA. The CDR3 is made up of 17 amino acids. The V and J ends lost 6 bases and 0 bases respectively, with 21 bases between them. The CDR3 sequence is CSVVTDGGGASNQPQHF. CDR3 bases: TGCAGCGTCGTTACGGACGGTGGAGGGGCTAGCAATCAGCCCCAGCATTTT.

The chain employs TRBV27 and TRBJ1-4; TRBD1 matches at 7 bases. Germline values: CDR1 MNHEY, CDR2 SMNVEV (reference sequence). V dropped 5 bases and J dropped 2; count of bases not matched to a gene: 5. The CDR3 runs 15 residues. CDR3 protein: CASSRQGWTNEKLFF. CDR3 bases: TGTGCCAGCAGTCGACAGGGTTGGACTAATGAAAAACTGTTTTTT.

This sequence joins TRBV12-3 or TRBV12-4 and TRBJ1-2, with TRBD1 matching over 8 bases. V gave up 8 bases and J gave up 8 bases; unmatched junction bases: 13. The CDR3 runs to 14 residues. DNA of the CDR3: TGTGCCAGCGGCCCTTCCCTACAGGGGGAAGGCTACACCTTC. It translates to CASGPSLQGEGYTF.

This sequence joins TRBV12-3 or TRBV12-4 and TRBJ1-3; a weak D match, TRBD1 (6 bases). Between the trimmed V and J ends, which lost 2 bases and 4 bases, there was a span of 18 bases. CDR3 size: 17 residues. CDR3 coding DNA: TGTGCCAGCAGTTTACGGACAGCGGGCGACTCCGGAAACACCATATATTTT. This translates into CASSLRTAGDSGNTIYF.

This rearrangement joins TRBV4-1 to TRBJ1-5; 7 bases map to TRBD1. The CDR3 totals 18 residues. V shed 0 bases, J shed 1 base, and the junction held 9 bases outside the gene matches. The germline V gene encodes CDR1 MGHRA and CDR2 YSYEKL. The CDR3 nucleotides are TGCGCCAGCAGCCAAGATGGAGGAGGGGGCAGAAGCAATCAGCCCCAGCATTTT. It codes for CASSQDGGGGRSNQPQHF.

This rearrangement joins TRBV6-5 to TRBJ2-1, with TRBD1 matching over 7 bases. V lost 11 bases, J lost 3 bases, and 7 bases stayed unmatched. This CDR3 comprises 13 residues. Per the germline V gene, CDR1 is MNHEY and CDR2 is SVGAGI. CDR3 sequence: CAAGTDSYNEQFF. In DNA, the CDR3 is TGTGCCGCCGGGACAGACAGCTACAATGAGCAGTTCTTC.